The T cell receptor beta chain under discussion was sequenced for a study of blood T cell repertoires in COVID-19. Looking at the study overall: Collection of acute and convalescent COVID-19 samples took place in the United States, Italy and Spain. Sample material is recorded as cDNA or gDNA derived from T cells, B-cell-depleted T cells, or PBMCs.

In the study's own analysis: Estimated nucleated cell counts came from reference gene primer amplification. Profiled with immunoSEQ multiplex PCR; TCRdb holds only in-frame clones, not every one. The DNA was the basis for D and trimming; V, J and clone size are from that table. The sample carries 200,000 to 250,000 clones, around 82% recorded once. V was pared by 5 bases and J by 2 bases, with 3 bases of the junction left unmatched. The CDR3 contains 14 residues. Germline lookup yields CDR1 MNHEY and CDR2 SVGEGT. Sequenced material: peripheral blood. The chain has TRBV6-2 or TRBV6-3 and TRBJ2-1; 7 bases are shared with TRBD2. This sequence originates from a woman older than 75 with acute or convalescent COVID-19. The CDR3 DNA reads TGTGCCAGCAGTGTACGGGGGGCCTACAATGAGCAGTTCTTC. It yields the protein CASSVRGAYNEQFF.